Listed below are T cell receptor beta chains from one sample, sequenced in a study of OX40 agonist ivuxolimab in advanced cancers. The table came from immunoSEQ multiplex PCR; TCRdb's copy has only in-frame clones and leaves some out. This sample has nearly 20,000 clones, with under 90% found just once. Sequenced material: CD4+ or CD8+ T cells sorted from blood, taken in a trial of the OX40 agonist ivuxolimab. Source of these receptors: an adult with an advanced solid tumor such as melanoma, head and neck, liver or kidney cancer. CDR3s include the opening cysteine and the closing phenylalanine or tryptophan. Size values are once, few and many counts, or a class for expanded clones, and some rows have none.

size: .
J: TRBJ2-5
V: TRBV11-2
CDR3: CASSLVSGGIQETQYF

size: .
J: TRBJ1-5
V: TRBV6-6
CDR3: CASSYSKVGQPQHF

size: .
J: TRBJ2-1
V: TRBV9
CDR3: CASSPEGLADNEQFF

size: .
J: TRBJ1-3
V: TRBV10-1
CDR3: CASSPPGVGGPKSDHTGNTIYF

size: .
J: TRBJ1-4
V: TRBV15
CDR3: CATSSRTAENEKLFF

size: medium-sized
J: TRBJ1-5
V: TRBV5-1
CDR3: CAREAGFLNQPQHF

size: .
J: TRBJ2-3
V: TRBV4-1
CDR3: CASSQRATDTQYF

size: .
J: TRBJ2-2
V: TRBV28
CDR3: CASSLGDLAGELFF

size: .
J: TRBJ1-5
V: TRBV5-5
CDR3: CASSLLSLGTGDQPQHF

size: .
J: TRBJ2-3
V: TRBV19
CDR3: CASSTRQGTDTQYF

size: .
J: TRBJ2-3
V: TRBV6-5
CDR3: CASSYDSTDTQYF

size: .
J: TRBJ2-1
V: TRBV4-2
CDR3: CASSPAASGLSSYNEQFF

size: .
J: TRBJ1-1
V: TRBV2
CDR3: CASSRPGYTEAFF

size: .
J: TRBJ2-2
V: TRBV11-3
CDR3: CASSLQGGTGELFF

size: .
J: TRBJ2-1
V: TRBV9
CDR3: CASSETAKVSSYNEQFF

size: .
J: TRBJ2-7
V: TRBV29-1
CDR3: CSVIARERPYEQYF

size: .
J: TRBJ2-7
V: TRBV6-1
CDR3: CATIADPPYEQYF

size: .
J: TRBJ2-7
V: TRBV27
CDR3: CASSQSGSYEQYF

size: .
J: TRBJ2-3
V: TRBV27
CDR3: CASSTGRGVGTDTQYF

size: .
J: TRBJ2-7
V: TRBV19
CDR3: CASSPQDGYEQYF

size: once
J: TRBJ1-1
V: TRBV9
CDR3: CASSAGTGGLNTEAFF

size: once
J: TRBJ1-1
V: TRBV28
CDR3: CASSFPGTGVRMNTEAFF

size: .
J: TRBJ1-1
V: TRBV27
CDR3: CASSAQHMNTEAFF

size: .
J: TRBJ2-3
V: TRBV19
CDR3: CASSIPEKLAGTTDTQYF

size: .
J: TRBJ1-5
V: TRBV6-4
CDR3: CASAPRVSGQPQHF

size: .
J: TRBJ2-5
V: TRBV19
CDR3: CASSILGGPGETQYF

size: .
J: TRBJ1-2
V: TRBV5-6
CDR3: CASSLEGSNYGYTF

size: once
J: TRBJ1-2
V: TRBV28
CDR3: CASSPLDRLIDGYTF

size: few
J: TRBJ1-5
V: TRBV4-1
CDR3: CASSDDRPNQPQHF

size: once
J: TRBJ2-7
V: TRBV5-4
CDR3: CASSLADRGRGYEQYF

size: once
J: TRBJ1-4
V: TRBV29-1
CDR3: CSVPGTEFEKLFF

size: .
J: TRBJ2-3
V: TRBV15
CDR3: CATSTHYWTGPTDTQYF

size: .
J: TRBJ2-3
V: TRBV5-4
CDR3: CASSFGTSGVGDTQYF

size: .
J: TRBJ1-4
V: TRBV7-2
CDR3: CASSFTGDVRPNEKLFF

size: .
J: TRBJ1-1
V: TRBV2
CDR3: CARGGQRNTEAFF

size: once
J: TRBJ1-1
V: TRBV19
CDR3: CASSIGILPEAFF

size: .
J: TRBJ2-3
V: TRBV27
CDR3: CASSQSGGPTDTQYF

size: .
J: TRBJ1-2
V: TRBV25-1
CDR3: CASSGTGVRDGYTF